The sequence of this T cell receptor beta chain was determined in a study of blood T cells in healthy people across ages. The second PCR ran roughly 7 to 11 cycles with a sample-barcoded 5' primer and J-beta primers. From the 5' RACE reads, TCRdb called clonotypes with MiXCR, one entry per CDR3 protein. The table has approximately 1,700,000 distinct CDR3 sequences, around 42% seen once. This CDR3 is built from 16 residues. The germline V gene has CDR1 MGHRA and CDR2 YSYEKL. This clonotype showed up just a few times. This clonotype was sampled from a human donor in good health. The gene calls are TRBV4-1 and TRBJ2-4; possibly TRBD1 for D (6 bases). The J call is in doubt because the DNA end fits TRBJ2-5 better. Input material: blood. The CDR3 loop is CASSQPQGVQKETQYF. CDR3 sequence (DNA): TGCGCCAGCAGCCAACCACAGGGTGTACAAAAAGAGACCCAGTACTTC.